These T cell receptor beta chains were read from a single sample in a study of blood T cell repertoires in COVID-19. Sequencing was performed with immunoSEQ multiplex PCR; in TCRdb, only in-frame clones are kept and a portion is missing. The sample records 200,000 to 300,000 clones, over 70% being singletons. Material: peripheral blood. These receptors came from a middle-aged woman who had recovered from COVID-19. The CDR3 runs from the conserved cysteine through the conserved F or W. The D gene is left open where the match is weak. The size entry is marked missing in some rows and otherwise reads once, few, many or a size class.

d_call clone_size j_call v_call cdr3_aa cdr3_nt
NA NA TRBJ1-4 TRBV27 CASSLRRSTNEKLFF TGTGCCAGCAGTCTTCGGCGGTCAACTAATGAAAAACTGTTTTTT
NA NA TRBJ1-3 TRBV15 CATTRAPTGNTIYF TGTGCCACTACCAGGGCCCCAACTGGAAACACCATATATTTT
TRBD2 NA TRBJ2-1 TRBV4-1 CASSPGLAGGLGEQFF TGCGCCAGCAGCCCCGGACTAGCGGGGGGGCTCGGTGAGCAGTTCTTC
NA NA TRBJ2-3 TRBV5-1 CASSATSPKLTDTQYF TGCGCCAGCAGCGCTACTAGCCCGAAACTCACAGATACGCAGTATTTT
NA once TRBJ2-7 TRBV11-2 CASSLDRDSYEQYF TGTGCCAGCAGCTTAGATCGGGACTCCTACGAGCAGTACTTC
TRBD2 NA TRBJ2-7 TRBV7-2 CASSLFERGVREQYF TGTGCCAGCAGCTTATTTGAGCGGGGGGTCCGCGAGCAGTACTTC
NA NA TRBJ2-3 TRBV10-3 CAISEGALDTQYF TGTGCCATCAGTGAAGGGGCGCTGGATACGCAGTATTTT
NA NA TRBJ2-5 TRBV6-5 CASKLLTGVEETQYF TGTGCCAGCAAACTACTCACGGGGGTGGAAGAGACCCAGTACTTC
TRBD1 NA TRBJ2-7 TRBV18 CASSAGTGRYEQYF TGTGCCAGCTCCGCCGGGACAGGACGATACGAGCAGTACTTC
NA NA TRBJ2-2 TRBV6-5 CASSYSGGELFF TGTGCCAGCAGTTACTCCGGCGGGGAGCTGTTTTTT
NA NA TRBJ1-2 TRBV19 CASSMVPWGGAYGYTF TGTGCCAGTAGTATGGTCCCATGGGGGGGTGCCTATGGCTACACCTTC
TRBD2 NA TRBJ2-3 TRBV29-1 CSVTSGGTDTQYF TGCAGCGTTACTAGCGGGGGCACAGATACGCAGTATTTT
TRBD2 NA TRBJ2-7 TRBV29-1 CSVLTSGAYEQYF TGCAGCGTCTTGACTAGCGGGGCGTACGAGCAGTACTTC
TRBD2 NA TRBJ2-1 TRBV9 CASSYSGGAPGEQFF TGTGCCAGCAGCTATAGCGGGGGGGCTCCGGGTGAGCAGTTCTTC
NA few TRBJ1-1 TRBV18 CASSPSGGAMNTEAFF TGTGCCAGCTCACCATCGGGGGGGGCGATGAACACTGAAGCTTTCTTT
NA NA TRBJ2-2 TRBV10-1 CASSEHSWANTGELFF TGCGCCAGCAGTGAGCACAGTTGGGCGAACACCGGGGAGCTGTTTTTT
NA few TRBJ1-6 TRBV2 CAIMAGINNSPLHF TGTGCCATTATGGCCGGGATTAATAATTCACCCCTCCACTTT
TRBD1 once TRBJ1-3 TRBV27 CASSLRGTQGASGNTIYF TGTGCCAGCAGTTTAAGAGGAACTCAGGGGGCATCTGGAAACACCATATATTTT
NA NA TRBJ1-6 TRBV10-3 CAIRGSGEWTPLHF TGTGCCATCAGAGGATCGGGGGAGTGGACACCCCTCCACTTT
NA NA TRBJ2-1 TRBV5-4 CASSIVGRGNNEQFF TGTGCCAGCAGCATAGTGGGCAGGGGAAACAATGAGCAGTTCTTC
NA once TRBJ2-5 TRBV5-1 CASSLASGDRETQYF TGCGCCAGCAGCTTGGCCTCAGGGGATAGGGAGACCCAGTACTTC
TRBD1 NA TRBJ1-5 TRBV28 CASSRQGAGNQPQHF TGTGCCAGCAGCCGCCAGGGGGCCGGCAATCAGCCCCAGCATTTT